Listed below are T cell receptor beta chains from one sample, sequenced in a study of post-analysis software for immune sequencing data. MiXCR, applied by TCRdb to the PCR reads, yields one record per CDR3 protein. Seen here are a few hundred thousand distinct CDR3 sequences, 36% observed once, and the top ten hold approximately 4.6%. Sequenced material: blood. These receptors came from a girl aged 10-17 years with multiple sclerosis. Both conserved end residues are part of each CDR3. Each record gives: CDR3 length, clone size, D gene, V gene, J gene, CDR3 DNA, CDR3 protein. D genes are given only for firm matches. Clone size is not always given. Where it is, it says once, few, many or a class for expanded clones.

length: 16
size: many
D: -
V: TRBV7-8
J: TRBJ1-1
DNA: TGTGCCAGCAGCGCTCAGGACAGTTCTATGAACACTGAAGCTTTCTTT
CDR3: CASSAQDSSMNTEAFF

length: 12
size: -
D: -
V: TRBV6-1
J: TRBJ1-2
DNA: TGTGCCACCGCCCTAAGGGAAGGCGGCTACACCTTC
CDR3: CATALREGGYTF

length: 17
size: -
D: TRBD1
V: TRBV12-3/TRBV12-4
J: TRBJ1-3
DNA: TGTGCCAGCAGTTTAGGGACAGGGGGCAGCTCTGGAAACACCATATATTTT
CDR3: CASSLGTGGSSGNTIYF

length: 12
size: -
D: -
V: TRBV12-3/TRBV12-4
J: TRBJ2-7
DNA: TGTGCCAGCAGATACGACGGCTACGAGCAGTACTTC
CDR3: CASRYDGYEQYF

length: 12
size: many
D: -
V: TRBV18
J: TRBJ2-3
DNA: TGTGCCAGCTCTCGGGCGGGAGATACGCAGTATTTT
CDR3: CASSRAGDTQYF

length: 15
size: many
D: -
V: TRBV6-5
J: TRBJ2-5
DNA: TGTGCCAGCAGGCCTTTCTCGAGTCAAAGGGAGACCCAGTACTTC
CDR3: CASRPFSSQRETQYF

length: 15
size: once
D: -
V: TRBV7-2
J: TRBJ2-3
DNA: TGTGCCAGCAGCTTTGGTCAGCCTAGCACAGATACGCAGTATTTT
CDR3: CASSFGQPSTDTQYF

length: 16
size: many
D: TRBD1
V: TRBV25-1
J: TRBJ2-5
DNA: TGTGCCAGCACCCCCGTCGGGACAGGGGTTTTGGAGACCCAGTACTTC
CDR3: CASTPVGTGVLETQYF

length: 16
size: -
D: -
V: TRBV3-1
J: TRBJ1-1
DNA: TGTGCCAGCTGCCAAGTAAAGGGGGGAGCGAACACTGAAGCTTTCTTT
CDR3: CASCQVKGGANTEAFF

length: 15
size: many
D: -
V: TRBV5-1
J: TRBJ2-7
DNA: TGCGCCAGCAGCTTGGAGGGGAGGAAATCGGACGAGCAGTACTTC
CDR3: CASSLEGRKSDEQYF

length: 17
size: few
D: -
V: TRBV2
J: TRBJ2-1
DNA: TGTGCCAGCAGTGAACGCAAACTTGAGGGGACGTACAATGAGCAGTTCTTC
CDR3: CASSERKLEGTYNEQFF

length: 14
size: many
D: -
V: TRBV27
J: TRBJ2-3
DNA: TGTGCCAGCAGTTTATACGCAGCGGGAGATACGCAGTATTTT
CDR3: CASSLYAAGDTQYF

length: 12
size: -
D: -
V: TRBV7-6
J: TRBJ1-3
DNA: TGTGCCAGCAGCCCGAACGGAGACACCATATATTTT
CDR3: CASSPNGDTIYF

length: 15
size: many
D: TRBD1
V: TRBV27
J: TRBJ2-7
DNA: TGTGCCAGCAGTTTCCAGGGGACAGGGAGCTACGAGCAGTACTTC
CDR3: CASSFQGTGSYEQYF

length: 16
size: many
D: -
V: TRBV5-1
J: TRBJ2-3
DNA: TGCGCCAGCAGCTTGGCCGCGGGGGCCTACACAGATACGCAGTATTTT
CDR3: CASSLAAGAYTDTQYF

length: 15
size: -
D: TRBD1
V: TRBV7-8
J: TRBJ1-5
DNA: TGTGCCAGCAGCGGGGGACAGTCGAGCAATCAGCCCCAGCATTTT
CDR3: CASSGGQSSNQPQHF

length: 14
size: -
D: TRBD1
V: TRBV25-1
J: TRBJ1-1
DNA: TGTGCCAGCAGTGCCCCGGGACAGATTACTGAAGCTTTCTTT
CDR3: CASSAPGQITEAFF

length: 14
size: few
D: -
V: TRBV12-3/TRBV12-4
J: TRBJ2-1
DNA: TGTGCCAGTAGTGCCTGGGAGTTGGCCAATGAGCAGTTCTTC
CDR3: CASSAWELANEQFF

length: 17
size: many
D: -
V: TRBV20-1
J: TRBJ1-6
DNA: TGCAGTGCTAGAGATCTGGCAGCCAGCTCCTATAATTCACCCCTCCACTTT
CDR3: CSARDLAASSYNSPLHF

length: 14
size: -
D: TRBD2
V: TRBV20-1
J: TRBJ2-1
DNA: TGCAGTGCTGGGGGAGGGATGGGGTACAATGAGCAGTTCTTC
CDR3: CSAGGGMGYNEQFF

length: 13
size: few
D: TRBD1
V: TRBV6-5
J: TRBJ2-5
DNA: TGTGCCAGTAGGCGGACAGGGCTAGAGACCCAGTACTTC
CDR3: CASRRTGLETQYF

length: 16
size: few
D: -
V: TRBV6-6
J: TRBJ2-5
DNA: TGTGCCAGCAGTTACCTCTCGGGACGCCCTCAAGAGACCCAGTACTTC
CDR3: CASSYLSGRPQETQYF

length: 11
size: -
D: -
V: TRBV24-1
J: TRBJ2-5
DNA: TGTGCCACCGGGTCTTCGGAGACCCAGTACTTC
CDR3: CATGSSETQYF

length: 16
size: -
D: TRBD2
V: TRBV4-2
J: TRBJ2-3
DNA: TGTGCCAGCAGCCAAGGTCCTAGCGGGGGGTCAGATACGCAGTATTTT
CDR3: CASSQGPSGGSDTQYF

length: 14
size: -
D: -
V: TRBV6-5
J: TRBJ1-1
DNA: TGTGCCAGCAGCCGTCCAGCTGGGGGCTCTGAAGCTTTCTTT
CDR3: CASSRPAGGSEAFF

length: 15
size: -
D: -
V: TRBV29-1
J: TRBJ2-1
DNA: TGCAGCGCGGAAAGTTCTAGTGTCACCTACAATGAGCAGTTCTTC
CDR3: CSAESSSVTYNEQFF

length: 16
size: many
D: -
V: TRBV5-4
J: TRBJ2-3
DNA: TGTGCCAGCAGCTCCCCCCGATTGCATGTCACAGATACGCAGTATTTT
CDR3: CASSSPRLHVTDTQYF

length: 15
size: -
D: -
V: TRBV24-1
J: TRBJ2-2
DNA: TGTGCCACCAGTGACCACGGGCCTTACACCGGGGAGCTGTTTTTT
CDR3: CATSDHGPYTGELFF

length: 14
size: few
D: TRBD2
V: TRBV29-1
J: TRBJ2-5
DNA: TGCAGCGCTGCCGCGGGACTAGCGGGAGAGACCCAGTACTTC
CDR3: CSAAAGLAGETQYF

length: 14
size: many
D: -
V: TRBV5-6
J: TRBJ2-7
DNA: TGTGCCAGCAGCTCGCTTGGTGGGACCTACGAGCAGTACTTC
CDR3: CASSSLGGTYEQYF

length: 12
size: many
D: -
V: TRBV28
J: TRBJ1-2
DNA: TGTGCCAGTAGGGACACTTACTATGGCTACACCTTC
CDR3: CASRDTYYGYTF

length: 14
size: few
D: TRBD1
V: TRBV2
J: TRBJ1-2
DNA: TGTGCCAGCAGCCTCTTACAGGGGGACTATGGCTACACCTTC
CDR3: CASSLLQGDYGYTF

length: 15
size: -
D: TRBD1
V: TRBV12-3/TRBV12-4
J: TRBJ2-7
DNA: TGTGCCAGCACCGATATGACAGGGGGGTACTACGAGCAGTACTTC
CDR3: CASTDMTGGYYEQYF

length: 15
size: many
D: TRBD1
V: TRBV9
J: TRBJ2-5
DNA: TGTGCCAGCAGCGTAGGACAGGGCTCACAAGAGACCCAGTACTTC
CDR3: CASSVGQGSQETQYF

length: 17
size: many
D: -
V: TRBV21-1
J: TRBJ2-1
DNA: TGTGCCAGCACCCATGATATGGACGGGAGCTCCTACAATGAGCAGTTCTTC
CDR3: CASTHDMDGSSYNEQFF

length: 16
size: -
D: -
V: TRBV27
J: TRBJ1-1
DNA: TGTGCCAGCAGTACATTACACATTACCGACGGGACTGAAGCTTTCTTT
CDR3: CASSTLHITDGTEAFF

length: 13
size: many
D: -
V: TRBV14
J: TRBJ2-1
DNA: TGTGCCAGCAGTTTGTCCCCCCTAGGTGAGCAGTTCTTC
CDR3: CASSLSPLGEQFF

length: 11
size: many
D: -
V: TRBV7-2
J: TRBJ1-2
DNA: TGTGCCAGCACCCCTCAGGCGAGCTACACCTTC
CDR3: CASTPQASYTF

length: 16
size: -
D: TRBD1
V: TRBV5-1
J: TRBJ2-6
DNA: TGCGCCAGCGGACAGGGGCATAGCTCTGGGGCCAACGTCCTGACTTTC
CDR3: CASGQGHSSGANVLTF

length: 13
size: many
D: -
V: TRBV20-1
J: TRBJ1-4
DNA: TGCAGTGCTAGAAGCGATCCTAATGAAAAACTGTTTTTT
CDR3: CSARSDPNEKLFF

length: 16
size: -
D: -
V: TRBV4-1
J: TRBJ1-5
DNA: TGCGCCAGCAGCCAAGAGAGACAAAATAGCAATCAGCCCCAGCATTTT
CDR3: CASSQERQNSNQPQHF

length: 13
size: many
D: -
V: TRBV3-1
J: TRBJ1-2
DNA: TGTGCCAGCAGCCATGATAAAGGATATGGCTACACCTTC
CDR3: CASSHDKGYGYTF